This TCR beta chain was sequenced for a study of blood T cell repertoires in COVID-19. Study processing details: Amplification of reference gene primers was used by the study to estimate nucleated cell counts. Clones were sequenced by immunoSEQ multiplex PCR, and TCRdb holds only the in-frame ones, with some missing. That table gives V, J and clone size, and the DNA gave D and trimming. Of about 260,000 clones in the sample, around 89% were seen once. The CDR3 is 15 amino acids. Looked up from germline, CDR1 is MNHEY and CDR2 is SMNVEV (reference sequence). J gave up 7 bases and V 5 bases, and 9 bases lay outside the gene matches.

V usage is TRBV27 and J usage is TRBJ1-2; 11 bases align to TRBD1. Input material: PBMCs or T cells enriched from blood (not recorded which). This TCR was recovered from a woman aged 25 to 39 with acute COVID-19. The DNA for the CDR3 is TGTGCCAGCAGTGGGTGGGACAGGGGGACTAGTGGCTACACCTTC. This codes for CASSGWDRGTSGYTF.